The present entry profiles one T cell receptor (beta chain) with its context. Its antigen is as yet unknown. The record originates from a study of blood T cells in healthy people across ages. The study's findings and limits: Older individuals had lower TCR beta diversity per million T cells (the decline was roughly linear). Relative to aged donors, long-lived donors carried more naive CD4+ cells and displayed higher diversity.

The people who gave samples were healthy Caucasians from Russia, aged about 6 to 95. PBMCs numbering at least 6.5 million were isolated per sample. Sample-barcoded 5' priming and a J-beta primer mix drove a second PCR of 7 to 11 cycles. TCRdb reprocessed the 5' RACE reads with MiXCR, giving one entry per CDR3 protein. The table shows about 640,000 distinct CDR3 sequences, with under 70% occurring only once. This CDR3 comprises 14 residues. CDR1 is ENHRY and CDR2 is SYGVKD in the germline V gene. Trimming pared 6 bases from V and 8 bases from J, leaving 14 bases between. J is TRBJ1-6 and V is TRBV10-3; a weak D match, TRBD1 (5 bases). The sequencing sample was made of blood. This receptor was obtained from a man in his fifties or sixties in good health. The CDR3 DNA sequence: TGTGCCATCAGGGCAGGGAATGGATATTCACCCCTCCACTTT. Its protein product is CAIRAGNGYSPLHF.